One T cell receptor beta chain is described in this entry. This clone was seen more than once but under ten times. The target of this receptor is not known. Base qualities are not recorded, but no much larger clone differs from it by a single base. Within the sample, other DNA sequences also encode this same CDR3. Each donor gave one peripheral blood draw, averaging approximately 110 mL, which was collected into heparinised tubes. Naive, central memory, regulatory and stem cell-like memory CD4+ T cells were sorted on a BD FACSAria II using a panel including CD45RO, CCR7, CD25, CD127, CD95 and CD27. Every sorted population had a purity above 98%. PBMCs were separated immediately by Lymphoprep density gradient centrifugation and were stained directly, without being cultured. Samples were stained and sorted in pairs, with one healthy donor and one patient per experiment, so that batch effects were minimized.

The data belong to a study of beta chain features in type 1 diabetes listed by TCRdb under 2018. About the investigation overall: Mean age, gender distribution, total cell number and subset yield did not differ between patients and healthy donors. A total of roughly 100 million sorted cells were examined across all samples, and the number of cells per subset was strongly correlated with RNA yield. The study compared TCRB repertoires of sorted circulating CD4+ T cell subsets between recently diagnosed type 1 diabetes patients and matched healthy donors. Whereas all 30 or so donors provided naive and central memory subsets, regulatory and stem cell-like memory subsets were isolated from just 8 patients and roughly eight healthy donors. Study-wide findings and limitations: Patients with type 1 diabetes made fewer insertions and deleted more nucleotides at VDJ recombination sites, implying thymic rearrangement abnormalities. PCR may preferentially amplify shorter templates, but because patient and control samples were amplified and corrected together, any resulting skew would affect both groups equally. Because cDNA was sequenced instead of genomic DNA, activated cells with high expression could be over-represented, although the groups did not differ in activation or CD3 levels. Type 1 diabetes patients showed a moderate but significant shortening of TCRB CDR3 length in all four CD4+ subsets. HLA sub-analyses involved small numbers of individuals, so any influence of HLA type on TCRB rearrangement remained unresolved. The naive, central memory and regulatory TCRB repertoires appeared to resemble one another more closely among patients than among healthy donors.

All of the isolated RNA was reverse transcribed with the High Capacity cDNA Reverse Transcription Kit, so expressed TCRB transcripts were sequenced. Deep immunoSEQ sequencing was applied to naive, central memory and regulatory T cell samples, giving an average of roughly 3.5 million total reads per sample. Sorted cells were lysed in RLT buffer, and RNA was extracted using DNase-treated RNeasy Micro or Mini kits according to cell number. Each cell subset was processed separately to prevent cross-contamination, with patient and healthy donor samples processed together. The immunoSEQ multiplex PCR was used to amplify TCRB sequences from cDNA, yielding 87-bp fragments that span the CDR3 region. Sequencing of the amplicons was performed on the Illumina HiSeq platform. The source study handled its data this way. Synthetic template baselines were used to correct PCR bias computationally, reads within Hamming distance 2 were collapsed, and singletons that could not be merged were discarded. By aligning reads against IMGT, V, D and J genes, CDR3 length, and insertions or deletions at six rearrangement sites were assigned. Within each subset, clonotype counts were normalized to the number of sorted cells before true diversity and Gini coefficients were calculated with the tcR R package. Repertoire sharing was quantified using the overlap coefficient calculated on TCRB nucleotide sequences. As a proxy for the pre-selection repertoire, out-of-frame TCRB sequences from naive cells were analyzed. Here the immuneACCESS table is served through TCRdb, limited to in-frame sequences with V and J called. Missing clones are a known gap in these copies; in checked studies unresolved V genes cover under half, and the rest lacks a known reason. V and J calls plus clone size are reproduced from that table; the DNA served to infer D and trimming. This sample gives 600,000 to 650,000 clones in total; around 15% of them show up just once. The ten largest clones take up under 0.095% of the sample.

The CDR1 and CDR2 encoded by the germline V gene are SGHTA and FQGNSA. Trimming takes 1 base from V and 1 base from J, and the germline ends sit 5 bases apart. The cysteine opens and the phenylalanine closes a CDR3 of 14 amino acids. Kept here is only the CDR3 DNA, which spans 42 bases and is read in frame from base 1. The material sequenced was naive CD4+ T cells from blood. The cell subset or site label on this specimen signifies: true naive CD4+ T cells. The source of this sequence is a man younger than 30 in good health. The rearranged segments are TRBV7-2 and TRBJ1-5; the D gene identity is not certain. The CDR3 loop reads CASSLVGSNQPQHF. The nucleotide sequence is TGTGCCAGCAGCTTAGTGGGAAGCAATCAGCCCCAGCATTTT.